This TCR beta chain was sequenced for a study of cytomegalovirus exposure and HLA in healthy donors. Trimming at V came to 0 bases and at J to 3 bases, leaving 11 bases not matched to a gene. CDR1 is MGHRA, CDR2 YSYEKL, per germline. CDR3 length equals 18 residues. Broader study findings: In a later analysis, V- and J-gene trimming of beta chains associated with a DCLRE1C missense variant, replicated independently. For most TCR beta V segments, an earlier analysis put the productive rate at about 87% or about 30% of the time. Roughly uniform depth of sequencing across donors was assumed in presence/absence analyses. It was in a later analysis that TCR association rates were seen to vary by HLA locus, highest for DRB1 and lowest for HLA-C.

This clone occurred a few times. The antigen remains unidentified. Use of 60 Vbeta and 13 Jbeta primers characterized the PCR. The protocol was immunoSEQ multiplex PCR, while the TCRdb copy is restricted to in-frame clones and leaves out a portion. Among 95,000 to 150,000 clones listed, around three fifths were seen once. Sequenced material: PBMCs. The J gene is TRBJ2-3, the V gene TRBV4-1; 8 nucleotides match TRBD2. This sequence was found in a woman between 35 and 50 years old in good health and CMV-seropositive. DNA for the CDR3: TGCGCCAGCAGCCAAGATAGGGTGGGCGGGGGGTTGACAGATACGCAGTATTTT. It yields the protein CASSQDRVGGGLTDTQYF.